A selection of T cell receptor beta chains follows, all from one sample in a study of CD8+ T cells in alopecia areata. Here immunoSEQ multiplex PCR was the method, and the copy in TCRdb shows in-frame clones only, minus some. The sample records hundreds of thousands of clones, approximately 61% being singletons. The starting material was CD4+ T cells sorted from blood, obtained at week 0. The origin of the receptors is a human donor with alopecia areata. Each CDR3 is given with its conserved first and last residue. The D gene is left open where the match is weak. Size tells how often a clone was seen (once, few, many) or the class of an expanded clone, and some rows leave it out.

abundance: -
v_gene: TRBV27
j_gene: TRBJ2-2
d_gene: -
CDR3aa: CASGTMRTGELFF
CDR3nt: TGTGCCAGCGGGACGATGAGGACCGGGGAGCTGTTTTTT

abundance: -
v_gene: TRBV23-1
j_gene: TRBJ1-2
d_gene: -
CDR3aa: CASTWGLDYGYTF
CDR3nt: TGCGCCAGCACCTGGGGCTTGGACTATGGCTACACCTTC

abundance: few
v_gene: TRBV6-1
j_gene: TRBJ1-6
d_gene: -
CDR3aa: CASSPGWVNSPLHF
CDR3nt: TGTGCCAGCAGTCCGGGGTGGGTTAATTCACCCCTCCACTTT

abundance: -
v_gene: TRBV29-1
j_gene: TRBJ2-3
d_gene: -
CDR3aa: CSVRTSTDTQYF
CDR3nt: TGCAGCGTCAGAACCAGCACAGATACGCAGTATTTT

abundance: few
v_gene: TRBV11-2
j_gene: TRBJ2-3
d_gene: TRBD2
CDR3aa: CASSLQRGPRDTQYF
CDR3nt: TGTGCCAGCAGCTTACAGCGGGGGCCGAGGGATACGCAGTATTTT

abundance: -
v_gene: TRBV15
j_gene: TRBJ2-5
d_gene: -
CDR3aa: CATSRVGRETQYF
CDR3nt: TGTGCCACCAGCAGAGTGGGGAGAGAGACCCAGTACTTC

abundance: -
v_gene: TRBV20-1
j_gene: TRBJ2-5
d_gene: -
CDR3aa: CSARTLGTQYF
CDR3nt: TGCAGTGCTAGAACTCTTGGGACCCAGTACTTC

abundance: -
v_gene: TRBV27
j_gene: TRBJ1-3
d_gene: -
CDR3aa: CASSAGPGNTIYF
CDR3nt: TGTGCCAGCAGTGCGGGACCAGGAAACACCATATATTTT

abundance: -
v_gene: TRBV7-2
j_gene: TRBJ2-7
d_gene: TRBD1
CDR3aa: CASSLAGTASYEQYF
CDR3nt: TGTGCCAGCAGCTTAGCCGGGACAGCCTCCTACGAGCAGTACTTC

abundance: -
v_gene: TRBV4-2
j_gene: TRBJ1-5
d_gene: TRBD1
CDR3aa: CASSQDLQGEQPQHF
CDR3nt: TGTGCCAGCAGCCAAGATTTGCAGGGGGAACAGCCCCAGCATTTT

abundance: -
v_gene: TRBV7-2
j_gene: TRBJ2-1
d_gene: TRBD2
CDR3aa: CASSLSGATYNEQFF
CDR3nt: TGTGCCAGCAGCCTCAGCGGGGCCACCTACAATGAGCAGTTCTTC

abundance: -
v_gene: TRBV30
j_gene: TRBJ2-1
d_gene: -
CDR3aa: CAWSVPLRQASSYNEQFF
CDR3nt: TGTGCCTGGAGTGTCCCCCTCCGACAGGCGAGCTCCTACAATGAGCAGTTCTTC

abundance: -
v_gene: TRBV29-1
j_gene: TRBJ1-2
d_gene: -
CDR3aa: CSVDRQGPLGGYTF
CDR3nt: TGCAGCGTTGATCGGCAGGGCCCTTTGGGTGGCTACACCTTC

abundance: -
v_gene: TRBV4-3
j_gene: TRBJ2-3
d_gene: -
CDR3aa: CASSQEGGEGTDTQYF
CDR3nt: TGCGCCAGCAGCCAAGAGGGGGGCGAGGGCACAGATACGCAGTATTTT

abundance: -
v_gene: TRBV25-1
j_gene: TRBJ1-2
d_gene: TRBD1
CDR3aa: CASSFGQAIGYTF
CDR3nt: TGTGCCAGCAGTTTCGGACAGGCTATAGGCTACACCTTC

abundance: -
v_gene: TRBV7-8
j_gene: TRBJ1-4
d_gene: -
CDR3aa: CASSTRRQSNEKLFF
CDR3nt: TGTGCCAGCAGCACTAGAAGACAGAGTAATGAAAAACTGTTTTTT

abundance: few
v_gene: TRBV25-1
j_gene: TRBJ1-4
d_gene: -
CDR3aa: CASSELRGYNEKLFF
CDR3nt: TGTGCCAGCAGTGAATTGCGGGGGTACAATGAAAAACTGTTTTTT

abundance: -
v_gene: TRBV13
j_gene: TRBJ2-3
d_gene: -
CDR3aa: CASSSSGFPYF
CDR3nt: TGTGCCAGCAGCTCCTCGGGTTTTCCGTATTTT

abundance: -
v_gene: TRBV13
j_gene: TRBJ1-6
d_gene: -
CDR3aa: CASSTRVGGDSPLHF
CDR3nt: TGTGCCAGCAGCACCCGAGTCGGGGGGGATTCACCCCTCCACTTT

abundance: -
v_gene: TRBV5-6
j_gene: TRBJ1-5
d_gene: TRBD1
CDR3aa: CASTSGTGVQPQHF
CDR3nt: TGTGCCAGCACCTCGGGGACAGGGGTCCAGCCCCAGCATTTT

abundance: -
v_gene: TRBV19
j_gene: TRBJ1-5
d_gene: -
CDR3aa: CASSIGLQGQPQHF
CDR3nt: TGTGCCAGTAGTATAGGACTACAGGGACAGCCCCAGCATTTT

abundance: once
v_gene: TRBV29-1
j_gene: TRBJ2-7
d_gene: -
CDR3aa: CSVVKPTSSYEQYF
CDR3nt: TGCAGCGTTGTTAAGCCCACCTCATCCTACGAGCAGTACTTC

abundance: -
v_gene: TRBV7-2
j_gene: TRBJ1-6
d_gene: -
CDR3aa: CASSLGNNSPLHF
CDR3nt: TGTGCCAGCAGCTTAGGGAATAATTCACCCCTCCACTTT

abundance: few
v_gene: TRBV4-1
j_gene: TRBJ1-5
d_gene: -
CDR3aa: CASSQGGAREQPQHF
CDR3nt: TGCGCCAGCAGCCAAGGTGGGGCGCGAGAACAGCCCCAGCATTTT

abundance: -
v_gene: TRBV19
j_gene: TRBJ2-5
d_gene: -
CDR3aa: CASKRPETETQYF
CDR3nt: TGTGCCAGTAAACGCCCGGAGACGGAGACCCAGTACTTC